This TCR beta chain came from a study of cytomegalovirus exposure and HLA in healthy donors (dated 2017 in TCRdb). About the study as a whole: An earlier analysis of approximately 640 of the donors reported more than 250 Gb of sequence data and some 120 million unique TCR beta sequences from 150 million to 200 million T cells. Roughly 300 gigabases of sequencing data and roughly 90 million unique TCR sequences were included in an early release covering roughly 600 HLA-typed donors. Of the approximately 400 genotyped donors, approximately 81% were placed in the genetic ancestry cluster associated with self-reported Caucasian donors. The study was designed to test whether signatures of past pathogen exposure could be identified by cataloging public T cell receptors. The study profiled the T cell repertoires of hundreds of subjects by immunosequencing and related them to cytomegalovirus serostatus. Besides the first cohort of around 700 subjects, a separate validation cohort made up of roughly 130 different subjects was used. The study combined high-throughput TCR immunosequencing, statistical association of individual TCRs with disease status, and machine learning to predict cytomegalovirus infection status. A later analysis re-examined previously published TCR beta repertoires from just over 650 donors and added high-resolution HLA genotyping to investigate patterns of TCR occurrence. Rather than drawing on any new phenotypic data, the later analysis identified candidate immune exposures from TCR beta sequences and the way those sequences occurred across donors. An earlier analysis of approximately 580 of the donors used high-throughput TCR beta sequencing to judge whether each TCR beta V gene segment behaved as functional or pseudogenic. Donor age, sex, ethnicity and CMV serostatus were collected together with the repertoire data. A later genetic analysis used genome-wide SNP genotypes for about three fifths of the 666 donors, treating that subset as a discovery cohort. Every repertoire in the discovery cohort had been generated on one and the same sequencing platform. HLA typing covered class I and class II loci at four-digit resolution. The number of typed donors differed by locus: about 620-640 for A, B, C, DRB1 and DQB1; 500 to 550 for DQA1; fewer than 610 for DPA1; and approximately 450 for DPB1. About five DR-DQ haplotypes were treated as single units for association and clustering because of strong linkage in the cohort. On average, around 240,000 unique TCR beta nucleotide sequences were sequenced per donor among 398 genotyped donors of the cohort, with 15% to 20% of those sequences being non-productive.

The investigation overall reported the following: In vitro tests confirmed that a few of the cytomegalovirus-associated TCR beta chains recognize cytomegalovirus antigens. In a later analysis, HLA-associated TCR beta chains were found to be more clonally expanded and to have lower generation probabilities than equally common non-associated chains. A further reported finding was that TCR beta sequences accurately predicted the HLA-A and HLA-B alleles for most subjects in the first cohort. The study listed 164 TCR beta chains as associated with cytomegalovirus. Because the 87-base-pair reads could not distinguish some IMGT-functional V segments, including TRBV6-2 and TRBV6-3, those segments were excluded. When HLA alleles, especially DR and DQ, strongly co-occurred, TCR associations were difficult to assign to individual alleles. According to a later analysis, most CMV-associated TCR beta chains appeared to be HLA-restricted, and the HLA associations seemed to be driven largely by CMV exposure. This cohort had only TCR beta chains sequenced, and the lack of alpha or paired-chain data limited which features could be detected. In a later analysis, several top co-occurrence clusters were reported to appear linked to parvovirus B19, influenza, CMV and Epstein-Barr virus. A cluster of highly shared sequence variants was judged likely to represent a technical artifact of the sequencing pipeline. At a false discovery rate of 0.05, a later analysis linked under 20,000 TCR beta sequences to specific HLA alleles. CMV serostatus was the only immune exposure information available for the cohort. In a later genetic analysis, a missense DCLRE1C variant was associated with V-gene and J-gene trimming of TCR beta chains, and the association was replicated in an independent cohort. In both the original and validation cohorts, the classifier was reported to diagnose cytomegalovirus status with high specificity and sensitivity. In an earlier analysis of about 600 of the donors, most TCR beta V segments appeared in productive rearrangements about 90% or about 30% of the time, broadly matching IMGT annotations. Linkage disequilibrium might explain the correlated functional status among segregating V segments, but an unknown experimental factor could not be excluded. Compared with the approximately 710-donor mean, donors in an Asian-associated ancestry cluster had fewer N-insertions in productive TCRs, according to a later genetic analysis. Approximately 16 rarely observed V segments, including chromosome 9 orphons, were excluded from the earlier analysis of just under 600 of the donors because counts were too low. Roughly uniform sequencing depth across donors was assumed in presence/absence analyses, although this assumption may not hold. The authors suggested that the approach could potentially be generalized to other disease states and immunological phenotypes. Because HLA typing was unavailable for some donors at each locus, only the typed subset was used in association tests. According to a later analysis, TCR association rates differed among HLA loci, with DRB1 alleles showing the most associated TCRs and HLA-C alleles showing the fewest. Across donors, most TCR sequences were observed very rarely, whereas some public TCRs were present in many individuals.

Libraries came from the immunoSEQ multiplex PCR assay. A mixture of 60 forward primers for TCR Vbeta segments and 13 reverse primers for TCR Jbeta segments was used in the multiplex PCR. Amplification of the CDR3 region of rearranged TCR beta genes was performed with a multiplex PCR assay on genomic DNA. Amplified TCR beta libraries were sequenced as 87-base-pair reads on the Illumina HiSeq System. The authors' analysis ran thus. A later analysis tallied 75 million to 95 million unique TCR beta chains across the 700 or so repertoires, and some 12 million of those chains were shared by two or more donors. A nearest-neighbor algorithm error-corrected the raw reads and collapsed the reads into unique sequences, merging closely related sequences to remove PCR and sequencing errors. CDR3 sequences were aligned to IMGT reference sequences to assign V, D and J gene segments. For a sequence to be retained, at least a six-nucleotide match to both a V gene segment and a J gene segment was required. Rearrangements were called productive when the CDR3 lacked stop codons and stayed in frame with V and J; all others were non-productive. CDR3 was defined by IMGT convention, running from the second conserved V-encoded cysteine to the conserved J-encoded phenylalanine. In an earlier analysis of more than 550 of the donors, sequences lacking an unambiguous match to a single V gene segment were excluded. In an earlier analysis of about 590 of the donors, a V segment was called functional when productive rearrangements were above 56.7%, and segregating when the standard deviation between donors exceeded 5%. To diagnose cytomegalovirus status from the catalog of TCR beta chain sequences, a statistical classification framework was built. In a later analysis, TCR nucleotide sequences were compared against IMGT/GENE-DB human TR gene sequences so that V and J genes could be assigned. In a later analysis, CDR3 sequences and most-parsimonious VDJ recombination scenarios were assigned using the TCRdist pipeline. In a later analysis, each TCR beta chain was defined by its CDR3 amino acid sequence together with its V-gene family, and reads without a unique V-gene family were excluded. A later analysis removed 550 to 700 highly shared, low-generation-probability nucleotide sequences to deal with suspected cross-contamination and a sequencing artifact. In a later analysis, a clonal expansion index was calculated for each public chain from normalized within-repertoire ranks of inferred template counts. Generation probabilities in a later analysis came from a VDJ recombination model fitted to out-of-frame rearrangements, and those results were checked against IGoR. In a later analysis, hypergeometric tests were used to score TCR-TCR, TCR-HLA and TCR-CMV co-occurrence, with a repertoire-size bias correction applied to TCR pairs. In a later analysis, false discovery rates were estimated by permuting HLA or CMV assignments 20 times. In a later analysis, co-occurring TCRs were grouped with DBSCAN, and TCRdist sequence similarity was added when clustering was performed within HLA-allele-positive subsets. Repertoires with fewer than 30,000 or more than 120,000 public chains, plus five repertoires with anomalous nucleotide sharing, were excluded from co-occurrence clustering. Not all clones reach the TCRdb copy of this immuneACCESS table, which keeps in-frame sequences only. Checked studies attribute under half of the gap to unresolved V genes and leave the rest unexplained. D and trimming were read from the DNA, whereas the V and J calls and clone size are those reported in that table. Recorded for this sample are around 98,000 clones; roughly 81% of them occurred a single time. Roughly 1.5% of the sample lies in the top ten.

The CDR3, from cysteine to phenylalanine, totals 13 residues. Only the CDR3 portion is preserved as DNA: 39 bases, with reading frame beginning at the first base. The germline V gene (reference sequence) provides CDR1 SGHKS and CDR2 YYEKEE. V drops 0 bases and J drops 7 bases, leaving 10 bases in between. The cohort comprised hundreds of healthy bone marrow donors. Cohort members were all nominally healthy when sampled, although unrecorded immune exposures were likely present. The donor tested CMV seronegative and was one of the 352 seronegative cohort members. A peripheral blood sample was provided by each donor, and peripheral blood mononuclear cells were used for TCR beta sequencing. Genomic DNA extraction from the blood cell samples was performed with the Qiagen DNeasy Blood Extraction Kit. As to this clone: No antigen is known for it. There are no base qualities to consult, and no much larger clone falls within one base.

This clonotype was sampled from a man aged 40-49 years in good health and CMV-seronegative. The chain is assembled from TRBV5-5 and TRBJ1-2; the D gene is not confidently resolved. The material sequenced was PBMCs. The nucleotide sequence reads as follows: TGTGCCAGCAGCTTGGTGGGGAGTGGTGGCTACACCTTC. Its translation is CASSLVGSGGYTF.